The 23 T cell receptor beta chains reported below all come from one sample, sequenced in a study of shared clonotypes between healthy human individuals. TCRdb keeps only in-frame clones here, not all; method: immunoSEQ multiplex PCR. The data show 2 million to 2.5 million clones, around 95% seen once. The sample consisted of naive CD4+ T cells sorted from blood. Subset defined: CD45RA+ positively selected. These receptors were collected from a man aged 18 to 30 in good health.

The V and J genes are TRBV15 and TRBJ2-7; weak D call: TRBD2 (5 bases). Germline CDR1 reads LNHNV; CDR2 reads YYDKDF (reference sequence). There are 15 residues in the CDR3. Trimming removed 0 bases at V and 13 bases at J, with 22 bases between. In DNA form, the CDR3 reads TGTGCCACCAGCAGAGATATAAGCGGCGCCGGTGGAACCTACTTC. Amino acid sequence: CATSRDISGAGGTYF.

The gene calls are TRBV5-4 and TRBJ2-1; D perhaps matches TRBD2 (6 bases). This CDR3 region has 17 residues. V lost 4 bases to trimming and J lost 4 bases, with 21 bases between them. Germline-derived CDR1 and CDR2 are SGHNT and YYREEE (reference sequence). The DNA of the CDR3 is TGTGCCAGCAGCCCAGGAGAGCGGGTGGGGGGTTACAATGAGCAGTTCTTC. As protein: CASSPGERVGGYNEQFF.

This chain joins TRBV5-1 and TRBJ2-1; 14 nucleotides agree with TRBD2. With V trimmed by 4 bases and J by 9 bases, 6 bases remained unmatched. Germline CDR1 and CDR2: SGHRS and YFSETQ. The CDR3 extends over 15 amino acids. CDR3 protein: CASSRGTSGSGEQFF. CDR3 nucleotide sequence: TGCGCCAGCAGCCGAGGGACTAGCGGGAGTGGTGAGCAGTTCTTC.

As concerns this clone: The sample carries other DNA sequences with the same CDR3. The chain links TRBV6-5 to TRBJ2-3, with D unclear. V lost 2 bases, J lost 2 bases, and 8 bases lay in between. Germline assignment: CDR1 MNHEY and CDR2 SVGAGI. The CDR3 covers 14 residues. As DNA, the CDR3 is TGTGCCAGCAGTTACGGGCAGTACACAGATACGCAGTATTTT. Its protein is CASSYGQYTDTQYF.

This chain connects TRBV2 to TRBJ2-3, with no clear D. Germline CDR1 and CDR2: SNHLY and FYNNEI. V was clipped by 6 bases and J by 5 bases, with 6 bases between them. The length of the CDR3 is 11 residues. Here the CDR3 DNA reads TGTGCCAGCAGAATGGGAGATACGCAGTATTTT. It yields the protein CASRMGDTQYF. Combining the CDR3 with reference TRBV2 and TRBJ2-3 gives the whole variable domain EPEVTQTPSHQVTQMGQEVILRCVPISNHLYFYWYRQILGQKVEFLVSFYNNEISEKSEIFDDQFSVERPDGSNFTLKIRSTKLEDSAMYFCASRMGDTQYFGPGTRLTVL.

J is TRBJ2-3 and V is TRBV6-6; 8 bases are a match to TRBD1. The CDR3 is 15 amino acids. Trimming at V came to 6 bases and at J to 3 bases, leaving 8 bases not matched to a gene. Germline V gene data show CDR1 as MNHNY and CDR2 as SVGAGI (reference sequence). The CDR3: CASRPDRGGTDTQYF. As DNA, the CDR3 is TGTGCCAGCAGACCCGACAGGGGTGGGACAGATACGCAGTATTTT.

The sample holds one count of this clone. The gene calls are TRBV19 and TRBJ2-7; 11 bases line up with TRBD1. With 6 bases clipped from V and 6 bases from J, the junction kept 10 bases outside the gene matches. This CDR3 contains 15 residues. The germline V gene has CDR1 LNHDA and CDR2 SQIVND (reference sequence). CDR3 amino acids: CASSRGQGVHGEQYF. CDR3 DNA: TGTGCCAGTAGCCGGGGACAGGGGGTTCATGGCGAGCAGTACTTC.

The chain combines TRBV11-2 with TRBJ1-6; 7 bases map to TRBD1. V gave up 4 bases and J gave up 5 bases; unmatched junction bases: 8. Germline-derived CDR1 and CDR2 are SGHAT and FQNNGV. CDR3 size: 16 residues. The CDR3 DNA sequence: TGTGCCAGCAGCTCCCGAATAACAGGGGATAATTCACCCCTCCACTTT. It yields the protein CASSSRITGDNSPLHF.

This chain connects TRBV10-3 to TRBJ1-3, with a tentative D call TRBD1 (6 bases). CDR3 length: 19 residues. Per germline, CDR1 ENHRY and CDR2 SYGVKD. Between the trimmed V and J ends, which lost 5 bases and 0 bases, there was a span of 23 bases. The CDR3: CAISPSVVDRTGSGNTIYF. CDR3 in DNA: TGTGCCATCAGTCCCTCGGTGGTCGACAGGACGGGCTCTGGAAACACCATATATTTT.

The rearrangement uses TRBV30 and TRBJ1-5; 9 nucleotides line up with TRBD1. V gave up 0 bases and J gave up 1 base; unmatched junction bases: 4. The CDR3 covers 16 residues. CDR1 and CDR2 (germline): GTSNPN, SVGIG (reference sequence). The chain's CDR3 is CAWSVDRGYSNQPQHF. CDR3 sequence (DNA): TGTGCCTGGAGTGTAGACAGGGGGTACAGCAATCAGCCCCAGCATTTT.

The gene calls are TRBV18 and TRBJ1-5; TRBD1 is a possible D gene (6 bases). The CDR3 runs to 16 residues. Trimming left V 3 bases short and J 2 bases short, with 14 bases between. Germline CDR1 is KGHSH and CDR2 is LQKENI. The CDR3 here is CASSPAGAQGNQPQHF. The CDR3, as DNA: TGTGCCAGCTCACCCGCGGGGGCGCAGGGCAATCAGCCCCAGCATTTT.

The chain couples TRBV2 to TRBJ2-6, with 7 bases aligning to TRBD1. This CDR3 spans 15 amino acids. The V gene end was trimmed by 6 bases and the J gene end by 4 bases; junction bases not matched to a gene: 6. Germline V lookup: CDR1 SNHLY, CDR2 FYNNEI. CDR3 sequence: CASSDRVVGANVLTF. The CDR3 DNA is TGTGCCAGCAGCGACAGGGTTGTAGGGGCCAACGTCCTGACTTTC.

The chain links TRBV5-6 to TRBJ1-2; D gene ambiguous. Trimming left V 4 bases short and J 8 bases short, with 12 bases between. This CDR3 is 12 amino acids long. The germline V gene has CDR1 SGHDT and CDR2 YYEEEE. CDR3 sequence (DNA): TGTGCCAGCAGCCTCCGGTTTGAGGGCTACACCTTC. Protein sequence: CASSLRFEGYTF.

This chain uses TRBV5-1 with TRBJ1-2; 8 nucleotides align to TRBD1. From germline, CDR1 is SGHRS and CDR2 YFSETQ. The CDR3 totals 18 residues. Losses at the gene ends were 4 bases for V and 0 bases for J; bases not matched to a gene: 14. CDR3 loop: CASSPKETGALANYGYTF. DNA of the CDR3: TGCGCCAGCAGCCCTAAAGAGACAGGGGCCTTAGCTAACTATGGCTACACCTTC.

The chain recombines TRBV10-3 with TRBJ2-3; no definite D call. Trimming took off 5 bases at V and 1 base at J, with 7 bases between the two ends. In germline, CDR1 is ENHRY, CDR2 SYGVKD. This CDR3 region has 13 residues. In DNA form, the CDR3 reads TGTGCCATCAGTCGGATGGGCACAGATACGCAGTATTTT. It translates to CAISRMGTDTQYF.

The chain joins TRBV29-1 to TRBJ1-6; TRBD1 aligns across 8 bases. CDR3 length: 14 residues. V lost 6 bases and J lost 9; bases outside the gene matches: 10. Germline CDR1 is SQVTM and CDR2 is ANQGSEA. CDR3 in DNA: TGCAGCGTCCAAATACAGGGGGTGACTTCACCCCTCCACTTT. Translating it yields CSVQIQGVTSPLHF.

The chain joins TRBV4-2 to TRBJ1-1; D possibly corresponds to TRBD1 (5 bases). This CDR3 spans 15 amino acids. CDR1 is LGHNA, CDR2 YNFKEQ, per germline. V was shortened by 4 bases and J by 0 bases, with 12 bases between the two germline ends. CDR3 region: CASSLGPGLNTEAFF. CDR3 DNA sequence: TGTGCCAGCAGCCTGGGACCTGGGCTGAACACTGAAGCTTTCTTT.

V and J are TRBV5-6 and TRBJ2-2; weak D call: TRBD1 (6 bases). The V and J ends lost 4 bases and 4 bases respectively, with 26 bases between them. CDR1 and CDR2 from the germline V gene are SGHDT and YYEEEE. CDR3 size: 19 residues. The CDR3 loop reads CASSNDWRGGASSTGELFF. In DNA, the CDR3 is TGTGCCAGCAGCAATGATTGGCGTGGGGGCGCAAGTTCCACCGGGGAGCTGTTTTTT.

The CDR3 loop is CASSQESTRGLANYGYTF. CDR3 DNA: TGCGCCAGCAGCCAAGAATCCACAAGGGGATTAGCTAACTATGGCTACACCTTC. This chain joins TRBV4-1 and TRBJ1-2; tentative D call: TRBD1 (5 bases). Trimming left V 0 bases short and J 0 bases short, with 17 bases between. Germline V CDR1 and CDR2: MGHRA, YSYEKL. The length of the CDR3 is 18 residues.

The chain uses TRBV27 and TRBJ2-3; TRBD2 matches 10 bases. J lost 6 bases, V lost 8 bases, and 8 bases had no gene match. The germline V gene encodes CDR1 MNHEY and CDR2 SMNVEV (reference sequence). The CDR3 length is 14 residues. The CDR3 region is CASSKRGGSDTQYF. CDR3 nucleotides: TGTGCCAGCTCCAAGCGGGGGGGCTCGGATACGCAGTATTTT.

V usage is TRBV5-4 and J usage is TRBJ2-7; 8 nucleotides line up with TRBD2. The CDR3 is 15 residues long. Germline CDR1 is SGHNT and CDR2 is YYREEE (reference sequence). After removal of 5 bases from V and 0 bases from J, the junction contained 7 bases not matched to a gene. CDR3 coding DNA: TGTGCCAGCAGTAGCGGGGAGTTGAGCTCCTACGAGCAGTACTTC. It codes for CASSSGELSSYEQYF.

This chain links TRBV10-3 with TRBJ1-5; D is unclear. The CDR3 has 17 residues. V was cut by 1 base and J by 0 bases, with 13 bases left in between. The V gene's germline CDR1 is ENHRY and CDR2 SYGVKD. The CDR3, as DNA: TGTGCCATCAGTGAGTTTGCGGCGGACGATAGCAATCAGCCCCAGCATTTT. As protein: CAISEFAADDSNQPQHF.

The V gene is TRBV5-4, the J gene TRBJ1-6, with 11 positions matching TRBD1. V gave up 3 bases and J gave up 5 bases; unmatched junction bases: 4. Looked up from germline, CDR1 is SGHNT and CDR2 is YYREEE (reference sequence). This CDR3 has 16 amino acids. This CDR3 reads CASSWRDRGDNSPLHF. Here the CDR3 DNA reads TGTGCCAGCAGCTGGCGGGACAGGGGGGATAATTCACCCCTCCACTTT.